What follows describes a single TCR beta chain. These data come from a study of blood T cell repertoires in COVID-19. Study background: Samples came from the United States, Italy and Spain, spanning acute and convalescent COVID-19. The cDNA or gDNA used as material had been derived from T cells, B-cell-depleted T cells, or PBMCs.

Original handling: For nucleated cells, counts were estimated from reference gene primer amplification. Measured with immunoSEQ multiplex PCR; TCRdb has only the in-frame clones, and not every one. V, J and clone size derive from that table, while D and trimming were established from the DNA sequence. The top ten clones hold around 7% of a sample with about 190,000 clones, approximately 88% of them seen once. Trimming pared 6 bases from V and 1 base from J, leaving 13 bases between. This CDR3 contains 15 residues. Germline CDR1 SGHAT, CDR2 FQNNGV. The genes are TRBV11-2 and TRBJ2-1, with D perhaps matching TRBD1 (6 bases). This TCR derives from a man between 40 and 49 years old with acute or convalescent COVID-19. The sequencing input was peripheral blood. CDR3 sequence: CASRRTGPSYNEQFF. CDR3 bases: TGTGCCAGCAGGAGAACAGGGCCTTCCTACAATGAGCAGTTCTTC.